This T cell receptor beta chain derives from a study of blood T cell repertoires in COVID-19. Clones were read by immunoSEQ multiplex PCR, and TCRdb kept only the in-frame ones, dropping some. In the table there are about 140,000 clones, roughly 84% of which are singletons. This TCR was sampled from a woman aged 55-70 years with acute or convalescent COVID-19. Input material: peripheral blood.

In DNA form, the CDR3 reads TGCGCCAGCAGCTTGAGGGAGGTCGGCTCCTACGAGCAGTACTTC. Protein: CASSLREVGSYEQYF. This chain joins TRBV5-1 and TRBJ2-7; TRBD2 is a possible D gene (6 bases). Germline V CDR1 and CDR2: SGHRS, YFSETQ. The CDR3 covers 15 residues. With 1 base removed from V and 0 bases from J, the gap between germline ends came to 11 bases.